The entry below describes one T cell receptor (beta chain). Its matching antigen is unknown. This sample is drawn from a study of identical twins. Study results and limitations: Memory repertoires showed no such pattern, whereas abundant cord blood beta clonotypes carried fewer insertions.

TCRdb re-analysed the 5' RACE reads in MiXCR, keeping a single row per CDR3 protein. Counted here are 1,800,000 or so distinct CDR3 sequences, about 32% occurring once; the ten biggest clones make up about 0.25%. This CDR3 has 14 residues. The ends were cut back, 1 base at V and 7 bases at J, with 11 bases in the middle. Germline V gene sequence: CDR1 SGHRS, CDR2 YFSETQ. The chain has TRBV5-1 and TRBJ1-4; D not resolved. The source of this sequence is a newborn girl in good health. The sequencing sample was made of cord blood. Written as DNA, the CDR3 is TGCGCCAGCAGCTTGATGGGCTGGGGTGAAAAACTGTTTTTT. Residues: CASSLMGWGEKLFF.